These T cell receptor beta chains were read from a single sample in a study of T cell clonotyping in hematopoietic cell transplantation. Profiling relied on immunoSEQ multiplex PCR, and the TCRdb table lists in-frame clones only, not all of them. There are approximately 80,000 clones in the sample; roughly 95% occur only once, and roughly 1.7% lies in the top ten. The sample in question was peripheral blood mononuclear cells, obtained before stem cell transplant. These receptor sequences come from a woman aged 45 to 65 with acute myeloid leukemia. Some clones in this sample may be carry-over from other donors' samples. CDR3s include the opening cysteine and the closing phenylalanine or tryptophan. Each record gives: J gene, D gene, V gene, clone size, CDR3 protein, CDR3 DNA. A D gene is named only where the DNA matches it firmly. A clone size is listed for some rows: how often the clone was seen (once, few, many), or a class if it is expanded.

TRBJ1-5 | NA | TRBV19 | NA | CASTPNRGGAFQSAQHF | TGTGCCAGTACCCCCAATCGGGGCGGCGCTTTCCAATCAGCCCAGCATTTT
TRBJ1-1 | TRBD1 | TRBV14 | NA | CASSQVSGGLTEAFF | TGTGCCAGCAGCCAAGTGTCAGGGGGCCTTACTGAAGCTTTCTTT
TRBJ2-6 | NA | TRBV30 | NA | CAWTGSGANVLTF | TGTGCCTGGACGGGTTCTGGGGCCAACGTCCTGACTTTC
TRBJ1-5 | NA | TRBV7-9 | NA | CASSKTYNQPQHF | TGTGCCAGCAGCAAGACCTACAATCAGCCCCAGCATTTT
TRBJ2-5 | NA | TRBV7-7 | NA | CASSAKGGRETQYF | TGTGCTAGCTCGGCGAAGGGGGGCCGGGAGACCCAGTACTTC
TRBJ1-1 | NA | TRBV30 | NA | CAWSGGPGRGEAFF | TGTGCCTGGAGTGGGGGCCCAGGTCGGGGTGAAGCTTTCTTT
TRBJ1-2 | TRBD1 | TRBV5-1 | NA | CASSAGQNYGYTF | TGCGCCAGCAGCGCGGGACAGAACTATGGCTACACCTTC
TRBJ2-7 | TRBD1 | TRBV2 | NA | CASSYRDSSYEQYF | TGTGCCAGCAGCTACCGGGACAGCTCCTACGAGCAGTACTTC
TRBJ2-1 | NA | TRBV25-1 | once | CASSANNEQFF | TGTGCCAGCAGTGCAAACAATGAGCAGTTCTTC
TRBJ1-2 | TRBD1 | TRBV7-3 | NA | CASSETGQDNYGYTF | TGTGCCAGCAGCGAAACGGGACAGGATAACTATGGCTACACCTTC
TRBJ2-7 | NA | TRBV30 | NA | CAWSVAGPMGEQYF | TGTGCCTGGAGTGTGGCAGGACCTATGGGCGAGCAGTACTTC